This is a list of T cell receptor beta chains from one sample in a study of regulatory T cells in long-lasting Graves disease. MiXCR was run by TCRdb on the multiplex PCR reads, yielding one entry per CDR3 protein. The repertoire holds a few hundred thousand distinct CDR3 sequences, with around an eighth as singletons. The same data also contributed to another study, on T cells in Graves' hyperthyroidism and ophthalmopathy.

The sequencing used peripheral blood mononuclear cells (PBMCs), collected at new diagnosis, from a patient treated with antithyroid drugs. Receptors originate from a young man with Graves disease. Both conserved end residues are trimmed from each CDR3.

j_call: TRBJ1-2; v_call: TRBV6-1; cdr3_aa: AGSEVGGGGYGYT
j_call: TRBJ2-1; v_call: TRBV14; cdr3_aa: ASSPGPSRLEQF
j_call: TRBJ1-1; v_call: TRBV16; cdr3_aa: ASSQLVGLDTEAF
j_call: TRBJ2-4; v_call: TRBV14; cdr3_aa: ASSQRPGAGKNIQY
j_call: TRBJ1-2; v_call: TRBV20-1; cdr3_aa: SARQGYYGYT
j_call: TRBJ2-7; v_call: TRBV7-9; cdr3_aa: ASSFPMGREEDEQY
j_call: TRBJ1-1; v_call: TRBV9; cdr3_aa: ASSVQGRTEAF
j_call: TRBJ2-5; v_call: TRBV10-2; cdr3_aa: ASRGAGAETQY
j_call: TRBJ2-5; v_call: TRBV10-2; cdr3_aa: ASSVGGGGFSETQY
j_call: TRBJ2-5; v_call: TRBV12-5; cdr3_aa: ASGLVESLETQY
j_call: TRBJ1-1; v_call: TRBV7-8; cdr3_aa: ASSPSLGSKAEAF
j_call: TRBJ2-2; v_call: TRBV7-3; cdr3_aa: ASSPGTDTGELF
j_call: TRBJ2-1; v_call: TRBV19; cdr3_aa: ASSIRGTSSYNEQF
j_call: TRBJ1-5; v_call: TRBV2; cdr3_aa: AGRDRETDQPQH
j_call: TRBJ2-5; v_call: TRBV12-3/TRBV12-4; cdr3_aa: ASSSPPGTQY
j_call: TRBJ2-1; v_call: TRBV30; cdr3_aa: AWRKSGLNYNEQF
j_call: TRBJ1-4; v_call: TRBV2; cdr3_aa: ASSEAGVGEKLF
j_call: TRBJ2-7; v_call: TRBV10-1; cdr3_aa: ASSALREQY
j_call: TRBJ2-6; v_call: TRBV5-8; cdr3_aa: ARGLSGRRSGANVLT
j_call: TRBJ2-1; v_call: TRBV20-1; cdr3_aa: SARSGGVYNEQF
j_call: TRBJ2-1; v_call: TRBV6-7; cdr3_aa: ASDPSSYNEQF
j_call: TRBJ1-3; v_call: TRBV2; cdr3_aa: ASTHLTSSGNTIY
j_call: TRBJ2-7; v_call: TRBV7-9; cdr3_aa: ASSPSRGTGGEQY
j_call: TRBJ2-3; v_call: TRBV10-3; cdr3_aa: ATADSGTTEAQY
j_call: TRBJ2-7; v_call: TRBV6-1; cdr3_aa: ASSRSSGTYEQY
j_call: TRBJ1-2; v_call: TRBV19; cdr3_aa: ASSIEVTTFNYGYT
j_call: TRBJ2-3; v_call: TRBV6-5; cdr3_aa: ASNYAAASTDTQY
j_call: TRBJ2-3; v_call: TRBV5-1; cdr3_aa: ASSLSGSRTDTQY
j_call: TRBJ2-2; v_call: TRBV20-1; cdr3_aa: SVRLPTNTGELF
j_call: TRBJ2-1; v_call: TRBV9; cdr3_aa: ASSVVGTSVGEGVF
j_call: TRBJ1-4; v_call: TRBV5-1; cdr3_aa: ASSQTPRAEKLF
j_call: TRBJ2-7; v_call: TRBV6-2/TRBV6-3; cdr3_aa: ASGPLRTGGGGEQY
j_call: TRBJ2-3; v_call: TRBV12-3/TRBV12-4; cdr3_aa: ASSWAGTSAY
j_call: TRBJ1-1; v_call: TRBV24-1; cdr3_aa: ATSVGNTEAF
j_call: TRBJ2-3; v_call: TRBV2; cdr3_aa: ASLRGTSLETQY
j_call: TRBJ2-1; v_call: TRBV29-1; cdr3_aa: SVQVNSYNEQF
j_call: TRBJ2-7; v_call: TRBV28; cdr3_aa: ASSLDPGFYTYEQY